The text below deals with one T cell receptor beta chain. The data are from a study of blood T cell repertoires in COVID-19. In the study overall: There were acute and convalescent COVID-19 samples, and they came from the United States, Italy and Spain.

In the study's own analysis: Amplification of reference gene primers was used by the study to estimate nucleated cell counts. Here immunoSEQ multiplex PCR was the method, and the copy in TCRdb shows in-frame clones only, minus some. That table is the source of V, J and clone size, and D and trimming were worked out from the DNA. The data hold approximately 91,000 clones, with roughly 72% observed a single time. Germline V gene sequence: CDR1 LGHDT, CDR2 YNNKEL (reference sequence). This CDR3 is 13 amino acids long. Trimming stripped 3 bases from V and 10 bases from J, with 15 bases between. The chain employs TRBV3-1 (or the pseudogene TRBV3-2) and TRBJ1-2; a possible D gene is TRBD1 (5 bases). Sequenced material: peripheral blood. The clonotype was recovered from a man between 65 and 85 years old with acute or convalescent COVID-19. CDR3 DNA: TGTGCCAGCAGCCATAGGAGGGTCAGGGACTACACCTTC. Its protein is CASSHRRVRDYTF.